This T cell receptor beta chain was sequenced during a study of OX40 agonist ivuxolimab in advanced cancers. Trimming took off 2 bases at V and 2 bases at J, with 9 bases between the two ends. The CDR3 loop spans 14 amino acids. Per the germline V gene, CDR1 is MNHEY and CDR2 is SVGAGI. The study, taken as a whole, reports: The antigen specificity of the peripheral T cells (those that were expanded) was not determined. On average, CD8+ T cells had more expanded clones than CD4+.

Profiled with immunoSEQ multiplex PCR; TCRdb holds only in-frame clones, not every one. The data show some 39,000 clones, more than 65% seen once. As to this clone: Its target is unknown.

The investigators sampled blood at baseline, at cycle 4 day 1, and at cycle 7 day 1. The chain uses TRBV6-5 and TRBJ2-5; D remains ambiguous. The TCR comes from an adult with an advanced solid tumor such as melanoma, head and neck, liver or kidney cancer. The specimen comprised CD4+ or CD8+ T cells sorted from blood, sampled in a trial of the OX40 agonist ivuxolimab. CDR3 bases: TGTGCCAGCAGTTACACCGGGTATCAAGAGACCCAGTACTTC. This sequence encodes CASSYTGYQETQYF.